The 8 T cell receptor beta chains reported below all come from one sample, sequenced in a study of blood T cell repertoires in COVID-19. The assay was immunoSEQ multiplex PCR, and TCRdb's table has in-frame clones only and misses some. This repertoire shows about 360,000 clones, approximately 86% found once; its top ten account for about 7.6%. The sequenced sample consisted of peripheral blood. The receptors here all came from a woman aged 60 to 75 with COVID-19, enrolled during active disease.

V and J are TRBV5-1 and TRBJ2-5; 13 bases agree with TRBD2. The germline V gene encodes CDR1 SGHRS and CDR2 YFSETQ. With V trimmed by 5 bases and J by 5 bases, 3 bases remained unmatched. This CDR3 is built from 14 residues. The CDR3 nucleotides read TGCGCCAGCAGACCGGGACTAGCGGGGGAGACCCAGTACTTC. It is translated as CASRPGLAGETQYF.

This chain links TRBV7-9 with TRBJ2-7; 7 nucleotides align to TRBD1. This CDR3 has 15 amino acids. Germline V gene sequence: CDR1 SEHNR, CDR2 FQNEAQ (reference sequence). The trim removed 3 bases at V and 2 bases at J, leaving 7 bases unmatched. The CDR3 nucleotides are TGTGCCAGCAGCTTCGACAGGGTGCAAACCTACGAGCAGTACTTC. The encoded protein is CASSFDRVQTYEQYF.

This rearrangement joins TRBV4-3 to TRBJ1-1; TRBD1 agrees at 7 bases. The CDR3 consists of 19 residues. V dropped 0 bases and J dropped 2; count of bases not matched to a gene: 15. Germline V lookup: CDR1 LGHNA, CDR2 YSLEER. CDR3 DNA sequence: TGCGCCAGCAGCCAAGATCTTAGCCCCTGGACAGGTGGAAACACTGAAGCTTTCTTT. It translates to CASSQDLSPWTGGNTEAFF.

The gene calls are TRBV5-6 and TRBJ1-1; D uncertain. The CDR3 has 14 amino acids. The V gene's germline CDR1 is SGHDT and CDR2 YYEEEE. Trimming pared 2 bases from V and 2 bases from J, leaving 10 bases between. For the CDR3, the DNA is TGTGCCAGCAGCTTCCTAGGGAGCAACACTGAAGCTTTCTTT. Translated: CASSFLGSNTEAFF.

In this sample, this clone turned up once. The chain uses TRBV5-4 and TRBJ2-2; TRBD2 aligns across 16 bases. This CDR3 spans 17 amino acids. Trimming took 3 bases from V and 5 from J; bases not matched to a gene: 4. CDR1 and CDR2 from the germline V gene are SGHNT and YYREEE (reference sequence). This chain's CDR3 is CASSSGLAGGRTGELFF. As DNA, the CDR3 is TGTGCCAGCAGCTCGGGACTAGCGGGGGGGCGTACCGGGGAGCTGTTTTTT.

V usage is TRBV7-3 and J usage is TRBJ2-2, with 7 bases identical to TRBD1. Germline trimming cut 5 bases from V and 0 bases from J; bases unmatched to any gene: 3. This CDR3 spans 15 amino acids. Per germline, CDR1 SGHTA and CDR2 FQGTGA. CDR3 protein: CASSRQGSNTGELFF. The CDR3 bases are TGTGCCAGCAGCCGACAGGGATCGAACACCGGGGAGCTGTTTTTT.

This rearrangement joins TRBV7-2 to TRBJ2-3, with 12 bases identical to TRBD2. V lost 5 bases and J lost 2; bases outside the gene matches: 8. The CDR3 consists of 17 residues. CDR1 and CDR2 (germline): SGHTA, FQGNSA. The CDR3 spells CASSPSPSGGVTDTQYF. CDR3 nucleotides: TGTGCCAGCAGCCCGAGTCCTAGCGGGGGGGTCACAGATACGCAGTATTTT.

The V gene is TRBV6-5, the J gene TRBJ2-7; weak D call: TRBD2 (6 bases). V was clipped by 0 bases and J by 3 bases, with 12 bases between them. Germline V CDR1 and CDR2: MNHEY, SVGAGI. The CDR3 runs to 15 residues. DNA for the CDR3: TGTGCCAGCAGTTACTCCTCCGGGGGAGACTACGAGCAGTACTTC. It encodes CASSYSSGGDYEQYF.